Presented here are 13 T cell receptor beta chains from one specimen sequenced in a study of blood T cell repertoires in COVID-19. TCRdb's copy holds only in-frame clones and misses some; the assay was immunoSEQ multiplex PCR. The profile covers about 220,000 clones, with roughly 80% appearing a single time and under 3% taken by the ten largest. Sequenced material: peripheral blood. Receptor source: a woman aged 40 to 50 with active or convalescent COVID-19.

CDR3 loop: CASSQVLQGTPLHF. The CDR3 DNA sequence: TGCGCCAGCAGCCAAGTACTGCAGGGGACACCCCTCCACTTT. V gene TRBV4-1 combines with J gene TRBJ1-6, with TRBD1 as a possible D gene (6 bases). Per the germline V gene, CDR1 is MGHRA and CDR2 is YSYEKL. The CDR3 sequence is 14 residues long. Trimming removed 1 base at V and 11 bases at J, with 12 bases between.

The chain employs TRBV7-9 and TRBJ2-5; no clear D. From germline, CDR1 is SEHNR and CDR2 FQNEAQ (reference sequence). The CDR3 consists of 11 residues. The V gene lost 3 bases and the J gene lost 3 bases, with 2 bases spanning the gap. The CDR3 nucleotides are TGTGCCAGCAGCTTCAAAGAGACCCAGTACTTC. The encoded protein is CASSFKETQYF. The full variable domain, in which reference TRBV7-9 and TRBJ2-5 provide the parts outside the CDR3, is DTGVSQNPRHKITKRGQNVTFRCDPISEHNRLYWYRQTLGQGPEFLTYFQNEAQLEKSRLLSDRFSAERPKGSFSTLEIQRTEQGDSAMYLCASSFKETQYFGPGTRLLVL.

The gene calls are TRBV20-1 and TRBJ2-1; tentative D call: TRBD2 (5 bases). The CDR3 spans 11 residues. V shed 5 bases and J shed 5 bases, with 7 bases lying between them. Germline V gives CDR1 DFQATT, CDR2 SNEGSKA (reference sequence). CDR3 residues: CSASSHNEQFF. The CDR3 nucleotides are TGCAGTGCTTCTAGCCACAATGAGCAGTTCTTC.

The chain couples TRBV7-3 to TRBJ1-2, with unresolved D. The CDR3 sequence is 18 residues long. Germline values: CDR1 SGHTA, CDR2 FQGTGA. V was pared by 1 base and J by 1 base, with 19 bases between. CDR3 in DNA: TGTGCCAGCAGCTTAATGCTGCCAGGCCCTACCAATAACTATGGCTACACCTTC. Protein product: CASSLMLPGPTNNYGYTF.

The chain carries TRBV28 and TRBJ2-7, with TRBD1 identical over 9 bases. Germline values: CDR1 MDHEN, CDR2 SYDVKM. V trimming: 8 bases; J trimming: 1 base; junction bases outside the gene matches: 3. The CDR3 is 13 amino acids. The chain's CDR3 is CASGGQGSYEQYF. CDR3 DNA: TGTGCCAGCGGTGGACAGGGGTCCTACGAGCAGTACTTC.

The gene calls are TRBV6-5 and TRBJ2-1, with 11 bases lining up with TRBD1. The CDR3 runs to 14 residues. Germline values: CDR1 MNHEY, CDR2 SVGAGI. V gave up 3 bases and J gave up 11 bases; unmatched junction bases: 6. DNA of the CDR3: TGTGCCAGCAGTTATAGGGGACAGGGGGTGCAGCAGTTCTTC. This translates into CASSYRGQGVQQFF.

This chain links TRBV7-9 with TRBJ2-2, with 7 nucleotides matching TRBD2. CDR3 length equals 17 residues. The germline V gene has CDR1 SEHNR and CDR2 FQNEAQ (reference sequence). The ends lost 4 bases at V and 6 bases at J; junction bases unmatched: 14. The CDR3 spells CASSWDPKTGGAGELFF. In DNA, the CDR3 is TGTGCCAGCAGCTGGGACCCGAAGACGGGGGGAGCCGGGGAGCTGTTTTTT.

The CDR3 nucleotides are TGTGCCACCAGTCCCGGGACAAATGAAGAGACCCAGTACTTC. Protein sequence: CATSPGTNEETQYF. The chain carries TRBV24-1 and TRBJ2-5; tentatively, D is TRBD1 (6 bases). The length of the CDR3 is 14 residues. Trimming took off 6 bases at V and 3 bases at J, with 13 bases between the two ends. CDR1 KGHDR and CDR2 SFDVKD come from the germline V gene.

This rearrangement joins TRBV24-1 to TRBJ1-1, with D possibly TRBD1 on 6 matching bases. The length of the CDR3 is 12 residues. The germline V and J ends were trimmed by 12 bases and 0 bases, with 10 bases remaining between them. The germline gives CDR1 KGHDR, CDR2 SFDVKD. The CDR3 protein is CASQGLNTEAFF. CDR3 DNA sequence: TGTGCCTCGCAGGGGCTGAACACTGAAGCTTTCTTT.

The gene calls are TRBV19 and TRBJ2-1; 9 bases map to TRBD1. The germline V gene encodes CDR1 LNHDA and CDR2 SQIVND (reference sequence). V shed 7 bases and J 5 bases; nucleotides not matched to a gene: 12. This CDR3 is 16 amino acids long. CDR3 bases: TGTGCCAGTAAAACCAACACAGGGGGCGCGCACAATGAGCAGTTCTTC. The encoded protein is CASKTNTGGAHNEQFF.

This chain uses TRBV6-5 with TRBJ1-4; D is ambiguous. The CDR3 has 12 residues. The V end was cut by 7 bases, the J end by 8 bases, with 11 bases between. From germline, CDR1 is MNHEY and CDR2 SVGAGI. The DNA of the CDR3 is TGTGCCAGCACTCTAGTCGGGGAAAAACTGTTTTTT. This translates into CASTLVGEKLFF.

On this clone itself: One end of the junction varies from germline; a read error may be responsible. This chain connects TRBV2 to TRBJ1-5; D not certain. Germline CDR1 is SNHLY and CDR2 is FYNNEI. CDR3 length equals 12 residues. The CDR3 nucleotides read TGTGCCAGCAGTGATAGCAACCAGCCCCAGCATTTT. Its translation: CASSDSNQPQHF. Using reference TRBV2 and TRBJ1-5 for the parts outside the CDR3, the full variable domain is EPEVTQTPSHQVTQMGQEVILRCVPISNHLYFYWYRQILGQKVEFLVSFYNNEISEKSEIFDDQFSVERPDGSNFTLKIRSTKLEDSAMYFCASSDSNQPQHFGDGTRLSIL.

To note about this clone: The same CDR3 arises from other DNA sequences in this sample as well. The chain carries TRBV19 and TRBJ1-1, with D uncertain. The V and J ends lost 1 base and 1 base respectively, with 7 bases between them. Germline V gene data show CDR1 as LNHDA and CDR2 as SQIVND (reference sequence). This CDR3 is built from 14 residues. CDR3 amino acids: CASSIGGGNTEAFF. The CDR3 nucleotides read TGTGCCAGTAGTATAGGCGGCGGGAACACTGAAGCTTTCTTT.